This TCR beta chain emerged from a study of identical twins. The germline V gene encodes CDR1 SNHLY and CDR2 FYNNEI. CDR3 length equals 15 residues. Trimming took 8 bases from V and 5 from J; bases not matched to a gene: 9. TCRdb used MiXCR to reprocess the 5' RACE reads, holding one entry per CDR3 protein. The table lists 450,000 to 500,000 distinct CDR3 sequences, around 15% of them singletons. This clonotype was detected a few times. The sample also formed part of further work on yellow fever vaccine responses in identical twins.

The chain is built from TRBV2 and TRBJ2-1; 10 bases line up with TRBD1. Specimen: CD4+ T cells sorted from blood. The receptor was derived from a woman under 30 in good health. CDR3 sequence: CASCPGQGNNNEQFF. DNA of the CDR3: TGTGCCAGCTGCCCGGGACAGGGGAACAACAATGAGCAGTTCTTC.